These 31 T cell receptor beta chains were all obtained from the same sample, sequenced in a study of cytomegalovirus exposure and HLA in healthy donors (dated by TCRdb to the late 2010s). The library was built by means of the immunoSEQ multiplex PCR assay. The multiplex PCR relied on a mix of 60 forward primers for TCR Vbeta segments and 13 reverse primers for TCR Jbeta segments. TCRdb retrieved this table from immuneACCESS and kept in-frame rearrangements only. Not all clones are present; in checked studies, unresolved V genes account for under half, and no reason is known for the remainder. The sample table lists roughly 160,000 clones, 84% of them with a count of one. 0.95% to 1.3% of the sample rests with the top ten. Sequenced input: PBMCs. The receptor source for this set is a man aged 30 to 39 in good health and CMV-seronegative.

This chain links TRBV30 with TRBJ2-1, with D possibly being TRBD1 (6 bases). This CDR3 is built from 11 residues. Germline-derived CDR1 and CDR2 are GTSNPN and SVGIG (reference sequence). Trimming removed 1 base at V and 12 bases at J, with 10 bases between. The CDR3 region has the DNA TGTGCCTGGAGTGACCGGGACACGCAGTTCTTC. Protein product: CAWSDRDTQFF.

This clone has only a few counts. The J gene is TRBJ2-1, the V gene TRBV7-4; 7 bases agree with TRBD2. Germline V gene sequence: CDR1 SGHVT, CDR2 SQSDAQ. J gave up 7 bases and V 4 bases, and 22 bases lay outside the gene matches. This CDR3 has 19 amino acids. The CDR3 region is CASSCRLARDYPERNEQFF. CDR3 bases: TGTGCCAGCAGCTGCCGCCTCGCACGGGACTACCCGGAGCGGAATGAGCAGTTCTTC.

The genes are TRBV7-9 and TRBJ2-7, with 9 bases matching TRBD1. The germline CDR1 and CDR2 sequences are SEHNR and FQNEAQ (reference sequence). The V and J ends lost 5 bases and 2 bases, in that order; junction bases with no gene match: 7. This CDR3 contains 15 residues. CDR3 loop: CASSGPGTGTYEQYF. CDR3 DNA: TGTGCCAGCAGCGGTCCCGGGACAGGGACCTACGAGCAGTACTTC.

The chain joins TRBV6-5 to TRBJ2-5, with 7 bases fitting TRBD1. The CDR3 sequence is 13 residues long. V trimming: 4 bases; J trimming: 5 bases; junction bases outside the gene matches: 4. The germline CDR1 and CDR2 sequences are MNHEY and SVGAGI. CDR3 nucleotides: TGTGCCAGCAGTTCGACAGGGTTGGAGACCCAGTACTTC. Translated: CASSSTGLETQYF.

The V gene is TRBV7-8, the J gene TRBJ2-7; TRBD1 matches at 8 bases. Unmatched junction bases numbered 8, after V lost 4 bases and J lost 0 bases. This CDR3 has 16 amino acids. Per germline, CDR1 SGHVS and CDR2 FQNEAQ. The CDR3 DNA is TGTGCCAGCAGCTCCGATAGGACAGGGAGCTCCTACGAGCAGTACTTC. Protein sequence: CASSSDRTGSSYEQYF. Drawing the rest from reference TRBV7-8 and TRBJ2-7, the complete variable domain is GAGVSQSPRYKVAKRGQDVALRCDPISGHVSLFWYQQALGQGPEFLTYFQNEAQLDKSGLPSDRFFAERPEGSVSTLKIQRTQQEDSAVYLCASSSDRTGSSYEQYFGPGTRLTVT.

This rearrangement joins TRBV11-2 to TRBJ2-5; 9 bases fit TRBD2. Germline CDR1 reads SGHAT; CDR2 reads FQNNGV. The CDR3 runs 15 residues. The trim removed 5 bases at V and 3 bases at J, leaving 7 bases unmatched. The CDR3 sequence is CASSPGAGGKETQYF. In DNA form, the CDR3 reads TGTGCCAGCAGCCCCGGGGCGGGGGGGAAAGAGACCCAGTACTTC.

This clone showed up just once. The chain links TRBV7-2 to TRBJ2-1; tentatively, D is TRBD1 (6 bases). The CDR3 totals 18 residues. Trimming took off 4 bases at V and 5 bases at J, with 24 bases between the two ends. The germline CDR1 and CDR2 sequences are SGHTA and FQGNSA. This CDR3 is CASSSGPRGGSWDNEQFF. As DNA, the CDR3 is TGTGCCAGCAGCTCGGGACCGAGAGGGGGAAGTTGGGACAATGAGCAGTTCTTC.

The CDR3 bases are TGTGCCAGCAGCTATGACAGTAGCAATCAGCCCCAGCATTTT. This codes for CASSYDSSNQPQHF. The chain links TRBV9 to TRBJ1-5, with a tentative D call TRBD1 (5 bases). V dropped 4 bases and J dropped 0 bases, with 8 bases sitting between them. The CDR3 contains 14 residues. Germline V lookup: CDR1 SGDLS, CDR2 YYNGEE.

This chain connects TRBV7-6 to TRBJ2-3; TRBD1 matches at 12 bases. The CDR3 contains 18 residues. J was trimmed by 0 bases and V by 4 bases; bases with no gene match: 8. Germline V gene sequence: CDR1 SGHVS, CDR2 FNYEAQ. This chain's CDR3 is CASSSSGTGGVSTDTQYF. Here the CDR3 DNA reads TGTGCCAGCAGCTCTTCCGGGACAGGGGGCGTCAGCACAGATACGCAGTATTTT.

The chain links TRBV27 to TRBJ2-7; 9 nucleotides agree with TRBD2. The V gene's germline CDR1 is MNHEY and CDR2 SMNVEV (reference sequence). CDR3 length: 16 residues. V dropped 3 bases and J dropped 1; count of bases not matched to a gene: 7. This CDR3 is CASSFMTSGESYEQYF. The DNA of the CDR3 is TGTGCCAGCAGTTTTATGACTAGCGGAGAGTCCTACGAGCAGTACTTC.

The CDR3 protein is CAWSVPGLGGDREQFF. The DNA for the CDR3 is TGTGCCTGGAGTGTACCGGGCTTAGGGGGGGATCGTGAGCAGTTCTTC. V gene TRBV30 combines with J gene TRBJ2-1; weak D call: TRBD2 (7 bases). V gave up 0 bases and J gave up 9 bases, with 21 bases separating them. Germline V gene sequence: CDR1 GTSNPN, CDR2 SVGIG (reference sequence). This CDR3 spans 16 amino acids.

This clone was recorded once. The chain has TRBV2 and TRBJ2-1, with 11 bases identical to TRBD2. CDR3 length: 14 amino acids. The V and J ends lost 11 bases and 9 bases, in that order; junction bases with no gene match: 12. Germline values: CDR1 SNHLY, CDR2 FYNNEI. The DNA of the CDR3 is TGTGCCGCTTGGAGCAGGCTAGCGGGGGGTGAGCAGTTCTTC. This translates into CAAWSRLAGGEQFF.

The chain employs TRBV5-8 and TRBJ2-2, with 8 bases that match TRBD2. Germline CDR1 and CDR2: SGHTS and YDEGEE. J lost 8 bases, V lost 3 bases, and 9 bases had no gene match. This CDR3 spans 15 amino acids. CDR3 protein: CASSSIAGLSGELFF. CDR3 DNA sequence: TGTGCCAGCAGCTCTATAGCGGGATTGTCTGGGGAGCTGTTTTTT.

The chain recombines TRBV11-1 with TRBJ1-4; D call uncertain. The CDR3 has 18 amino acids. Trimming took 5 bases from V and 0 from J, leaving 19 bases between them. Germline assignment: CDR1 SGHAT and CDR2 FQDESV (reference sequence). The DNA for the CDR3 is TGTGCCAGCAGCCCTGGACGTACGGGGATTGCAACTAATGAAAAACTGTTTTTT. Amino acids: CASSPGRTGIATNEKLFF.

This sequence joins TRBV11-2 and TRBJ2-1; 14 bases agree with TRBD2. The CDR3 has 18 amino acids. The germline gives CDR1 SGHAT, CDR2 FQNNGV. V lost 5 bases to trimming and J lost 3 bases; unmatched junction nucleotides: 9. The CDR3 DNA reads as TGTGCCAGCAGCCCCGCATCCGGACTAGCGGGGGGCTACAATGAGCAGTTCTTC. Translation gives CASSPASGLAGGYNEQFF.

This rearrangement joins TRBV30 to TRBJ1-1, with D unresolved. CDR3 length equals 10 residues. V gave up 4 bases and J gave up 4 bases, with 4 bases separating them. Germline assignment: CDR1 GTSNPN and CDR2 SVGIG (reference sequence). CDR3 coding DNA: TGTGCCTGGATGCGCACTGAAGCTTTCTTT. Protein: CAWMRTEAFF.

The chain joins TRBV27 to TRBJ2-3, with TRBD1 matching 7 bases. Germline assignment: CDR1 MNHEY and CDR2 SMNVEV (reference sequence). The CDR3 is 15 amino acids. Trimming took 5 bases from V and 2 from J; bases not matched to a gene: 7. The CDR3 coding sequence is TGTGCCAGCAGTACGGGACAGTCTCTCACAGATACGCAGTATTTT. This gives the protein CASSTGQSLTDTQYF.

The genes are TRBV5-1 and TRBJ2-7; TRBD1 matches at 9 bases. Unmatched junction bases numbered 7, after V lost 1 base and J lost 5 bases. The CDR3 length is 15 residues. Germline V gives CDR1 SGHRS, CDR2 YFSETQ. The CDR3 DNA reads as TGCGCCAGCAGCTTGCGGGGACAGGGCCTCCACGAGCAGTACTTC. It encodes CASSLRGQGLHEQYF.

Comment on this clone: Sequence at one end of the junction differs from germline and may be a read error. The rearrangement joins TRBV7-9 to TRBJ1-1; D might be TRBD1 (6 bases). The germline V gene encodes CDR1 SEHNR and CDR2 FQNEAQ (reference sequence). This CDR3 contains 15 residues. The CDR3 DNA reads as TGTTCCAGCAGCCAAGGGGGGGGCAGGGACACTGAAGCTTTCTTT. Its translation: CSSSQGGGRDTEAFF.

The CDR3 region is CASSEGDIEAFF. CDR3 coding DNA: TGCGCCAGCAGTGAGGGGGACATTGAAGCTTTCTTT. The chain combines TRBV10-2 with TRBJ1-1; D perhaps matches TRBD1 (6 bases). From germline, CDR1 is WSHSY and CDR2 SAAADI. The V end was cut by 2 bases, the J end by 7 bases, with 8 bases between. The CDR3 has 12 residues.

The chain couples TRBV19 to TRBJ1-5; D uncertain. CDR3 length: 12 residues. From germline, CDR1 is LNHDA and CDR2 SQIVND (reference sequence). Trimming stripped 5 bases from V and 7 bases from J, with 9 bases between. The CDR3 DNA is TGTGCCAGTAGTCCGCAGGTCCAGCCCCAGCATTTT. Its translation: CASSPQVQPQHF.

The CDR3 loop reads CASSETSRPRRYNEQFF. In DNA, the CDR3 is TGTGCCAGCAGTGAAACTTCTAGACCCCGCAGATACAATGAGCAGTTCTTC. The J gene is TRBJ2-1, the V gene TRBV6-1; D uncertain. Trimming pared 2 bases from V and 4 bases from J, leaving 18 bases between. Germline V gene data show CDR1 as MNHNS and CDR2 as SASEGT. This CDR3 has 17 amino acids.

This sequence joins TRBV5-1 and TRBJ2-5, with 13 bases that match TRBD2. CDR3 length equals 16 residues. In germline, CDR1 is SGHRS, CDR2 YFSETQ. V lost 4 bases, J lost 5 bases, and 8 bases stayed unmatched. Here the CDR3 DNA reads TGCGCCAGCAGCCTTACGGGACTAGCGGGACAGGAGACCCAGTACTTC. This codes for CASSLTGLAGQETQYF.

This clone was seen a single time. This chain connects TRBV28 to TRBJ1-1; TRBD1 matches 7 bases. Germline-derived CDR1 and CDR2 are MDHEN and SYDVKM. This CDR3 contains 15 residues. The J segment lost 0 bases and the V segment lost 8 bases, leaving 9 bases of the junction unmatched. The CDR3 bases are TGTGCCAGCTTGGCCCGACAGGGAATGAACACTGAAGCTTTCTTT. This encodes CASLARQGMNTEAFF.

The rearrangement links TRBV4-3 to TRBJ2-2, with 14 nucleotides matching TRBD2. V shed 4 bases, J shed 5 bases, and the junction held 3 bases outside the gene matches. This CDR3 spans 16 amino acids. Germline-derived CDR1 and CDR2 are LGHNA and YSLEER. The CDR3 here is CASSLGLAGGTGELFF. CDR3 coding DNA: TGCGCCAGCAGCCTAGGACTAGCGGGAGGAACCGGGGAGCTGTTTTTT.

This chain uses TRBV7-8 with TRBJ1-5; no clear D gene. The CDR3 extends over 15 amino acids. Germline values: CDR1 SGHVS, CDR2 FQNEAQ. V shed 0 bases and J shed 2 bases, with 8 bases lying between them. The CDR3 bases are TGTGCCAGCAGCTTAGCGAGAACGGGCAATCAGCCCCAGCATTTT. Amino acid sequence: CASSLARTGNQPQHF.

The V call is TRBV10-2, the J call TRBJ2-5; 13 positions match TRBD2. The length of the CDR3 is 15 residues. Germline assignment: CDR1 WSHSY and CDR2 SAAADI. With V trimmed by 6 bases and J by 2 bases, 3 bases remained unmatched. The CDR3 loop is CASSRLAGGQETQYF. CDR3 coding DNA: TGCGCCAGCAGCCGACTAGCGGGGGGTCAAGAGACCCAGTACTTC.

This chain joins TRBV27 and TRBJ2-2, with TRBD1 as a possible D gene (6 bases). The CDR3 covers 16 residues. V lost 6 bases to trimming and J lost 6 bases, with 20 bases between them. Germline V gene data show CDR1 as MNHEY and CDR2 as SMNVEV (reference sequence). CDR3 coding DNA: TGTGCCAGCAGGGCCCCGGGACAAATCTCTTCCGGGGAGCTGTTTTTT. The encoded protein is CASRAPGQISSGELFF.

The chain carries TRBV5-8 and TRBJ2-7; D might be TRBD2 (6 bases). Between the trimmed V and J ends, which lost 5 bases and 2 bases, there was a span of 11 bases. In germline, CDR1 is SGHTS, CDR2 YDEGEE. The CDR3 extends over 13 amino acids. CDR3 residues: CASRGRGTYEQYF. In DNA, the CDR3 is TGTGCCAGCAGGGGACGGGGGACCTACGAGCAGTACTTC.

The V gene is TRBV27, the J gene TRBJ2-7; possibly TRBD1 for D (6 bases). Germline values: CDR1 MNHEY, CDR2 SMNVEV (reference sequence). V lost 4 bases to trimming and J lost 0 bases, with 13 bases between them. There are 15 residues in the CDR3. CDR3 amino acids: CASSSPATGSYEQYF. The CDR3 nucleotides read TGTGCCAGCAGTTCACCAGCGACAGGCTCCTACGAGCAGTACTTC.

The chain joins TRBV5-6 to TRBJ1-1, with 9 bases lining up with TRBD1. This CDR3 spans 18 amino acids. Germline trimming cut 4 bases from V and 0 bases from J; bases unmatched to any gene: 13. Germline V gives CDR1 SGHDT, CDR2 YYEEEE. This CDR3 is CASSRLYRGHGVNTEAFF. The CDR3 DNA sequence: TGTGCCAGCAGCCGATTATACAGGGGGCACGGGGTGAACACTGAAGCTTTCTTT.